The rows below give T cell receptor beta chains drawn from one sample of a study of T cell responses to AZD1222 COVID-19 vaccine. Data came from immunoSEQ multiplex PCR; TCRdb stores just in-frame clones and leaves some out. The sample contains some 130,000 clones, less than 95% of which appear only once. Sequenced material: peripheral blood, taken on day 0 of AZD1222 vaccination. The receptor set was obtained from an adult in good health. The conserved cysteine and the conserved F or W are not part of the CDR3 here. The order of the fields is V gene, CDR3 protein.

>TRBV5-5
ASSFGGDEAF
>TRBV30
AFATGGVYGYT
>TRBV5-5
ASSLSGITNTEAF
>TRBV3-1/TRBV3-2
ASSGQWNTEAF
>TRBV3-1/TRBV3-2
ASSQERGGGPYTDTQY
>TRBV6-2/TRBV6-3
ASSYHSTWNIQY
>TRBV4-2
ASSQDGGFGELF
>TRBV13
ASRPDFHAEAF
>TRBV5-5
ASSLAPGFEQY
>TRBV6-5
ASSGLNTEAF
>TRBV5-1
ASSSGLAGGRNTGELF
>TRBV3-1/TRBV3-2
ASSQGVAGPITDTQY
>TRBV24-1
ATSDPRTGKDGYT
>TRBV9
ASSVETSGGPFYNEQF
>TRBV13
ASSLTRDSGETQY
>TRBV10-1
ASSDPGGGTLH
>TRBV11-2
ASSVQPDQPQH
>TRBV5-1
ASSLRAPLRTGFTGANVLT
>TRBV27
ASSGGHVNGIYGYT
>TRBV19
ASSRRTVANYGYT
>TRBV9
ASSVGAVRSTDTQY
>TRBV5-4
ASSPGQGNNSPLH
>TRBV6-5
ASSYSGEYNEQF
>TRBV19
ASSSRGSGASYEQY
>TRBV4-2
ASSQEGLGIDNQPQH
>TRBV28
ASRSQGGSYEQY
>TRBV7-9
ASSYTGSGTEAF
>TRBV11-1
ASSLRGNQPQH
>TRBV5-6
ASSLMDEQY
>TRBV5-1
ASREASYEQY
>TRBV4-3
ASSQAHQGSQPQH
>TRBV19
ASSSPSGNSPLH
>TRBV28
ASSFHTGTGIHGYT
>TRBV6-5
ASSRAGGRGETQY
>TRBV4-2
ASSQPGTGYSEAF
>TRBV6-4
ASSEVSGGADTQY
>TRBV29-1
SVEGAEYGYT
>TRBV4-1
ASSQGTGEEEQY
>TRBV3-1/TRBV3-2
ASSQGSPGEQY
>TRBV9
ASSPPSRYNEQF
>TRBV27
ASSLGRFYGYT
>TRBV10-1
ASSESIWPNTGELF
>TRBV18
ASSPLGTSNQPQH
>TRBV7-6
ASSLGLVLTDTQY
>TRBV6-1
ASSEAQGLPLEKLF
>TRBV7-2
ASSPDGNYGYT
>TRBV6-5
ASSSSPRGHHGYT
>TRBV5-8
ASSLDGGTYNEQF
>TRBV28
ASSPGGPLGGELF
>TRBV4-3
ASSQAGTGEGKLF
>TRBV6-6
ASSYRRLAGGDEQF
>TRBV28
ASSPGAAPKQPQH
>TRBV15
ATSRARGSNSPLH
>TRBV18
ASSLGTASRETQY
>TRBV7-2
ASSLNRAIGELF
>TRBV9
ASSRVDTQY
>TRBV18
ASSPRGPPDEQY